This T cell receptor beta chain was identified in a study of cytomegalovirus exposure and HLA in healthy donors. Amplification used 60 Vbeta primers and 13 Jbeta primers. Only in-frame clones appear in the TCRdb table, and some are missing; sequencing was by immunoSEQ multiplex PCR. This sample contains around 100,000 clones. Per the germline V gene, CDR1 is ENHRY and CDR2 is SYGVKD. The V gene end was trimmed by 6 bases and the J gene end by 1 base; junction bases not matched to a gene: 7. The CDR3 contains 16 residues. This rearrangement joins TRBV10-3 to TRBJ2-1; 9 bases are shared with TRBD2. The sample consisted of PBMCs. This TCR derives from a young man in good health and CMV-seronegative. The CDR3 reads CAIRSLAGDSYNEQFF. CDR3 bases: TGTGCCATCAGGTCCTTAGCGGGAGATTCCTACAATGAGCAGTTCTTC.